The 19 T cell receptor beta chains below were found in one sample sequenced in a study of blood T cell repertoires in COVID-19 (dated by TCRdb to the early 2020s). The library relied on the immunoSEQ multiplex PCR assay. Entries here come from immuneACCESS through TCRdb and include only in-frame sequences with V and J called. Some clones fail to appear in such tables; in the studies checked, an unresolved V gene covers under half of the shortfall, and the cause of the remainder is unknown. The sample contains some 350,000 clones, over 75% of them found a single time. The ten largest make up around 5% of the sample. The sequencing sample was made of PBMCs or T cells enriched from blood (not recorded which). Source of these receptors: a man younger than 45 who had recovered from COVID-19.

The rearrangement uses TRBV28 and TRBJ1-1, with TRBD1 matching over 9 bases. Germline assignment: CDR1 MDHEN and CDR2 SYDVKM. The CDR3 totals 15 residues. Trimming cost V 4 bases and J 6 bases; bases outside gene matches: 9. The CDR3 reads CASSSPGQGRAEAFF. Here the CDR3 DNA reads TGTGCCAGCAGTTCTCCGGGACAGGGAAGAGCTGAAGCTTTCTTT.

The gene calls are TRBV19 and TRBJ1-2; D is unclear. Germline V gene data show CDR1 as LNHDA and CDR2 as SQIVND (reference sequence). Trimming stripped 3 bases from V and 4 bases from J, with 6 bases between. The CDR3 spans 12 residues. The CDR3 DNA is TGTGCCAGTAGTATTGATAGCTATGGCTACACCTTC. The encoded protein is CASSIDSYGYTF.

The V gene is TRBV12-3 or TRBV12-4, the J gene TRBJ1-2; D not certain. Between the trimmed V and J ends, which lost 4 bases and 2 bases, there was a span of 8 bases. The CDR3 covers 13 residues. CDR3 loop: CASSYGENYGYTF. The CDR3 region has the DNA TGTGCCAGCAGTTACGGGGAAAACTATGGCTACACCTTC.

V gene TRBV7-2 combines with J gene TRBJ2-1; D is unresolved. CDR1 SGHTA and CDR2 FQGNSA come from the germline V gene. The CDR3 is made up of 16 amino acids. V dropped 4 bases and J dropped 2 bases, with 15 bases sitting between them. DNA of the CDR3: TGTGCCAGCAGCTCGGTGTTGACTGGTACCTACAATGAGCAGTTCTTC. Translating gives CASSSVLTGTYNEQFF.

This chain links TRBV18 with TRBJ1-1, with D perhaps TRBD1 (6 bases). Germline CDR1 reads KGHSH; CDR2 reads LQKENI. The CDR3 is 15 amino acids. V dropped 1 base and J dropped 0 bases, with 9 bases sitting between them. The CDR3 region has the DNA TGTGCCAGCTCACCACAGAGGGACATGAACACTGAAGCTTTCTTT. Its protein product is CASSPQRDMNTEAFF.

The chain has TRBV7-8 and TRBJ1-5, with D perhaps TRBD1 (5 bases). The CDR3 loop spans 17 amino acids. Germline CDR1 SGHVS, CDR2 FQNEAQ. V was cut by 5 bases and J by 3 bases, with 20 bases left in between. The CDR3, as DNA: TGTGCCAGCAGCCCCCGCCCCAGCCAGGGAATCAATCAGCCCCAGCATTTT. Residues: CASSPRPSQGINQPQHF.

In its sample, this clone was seen once. The rearrangement uses TRBV18 and TRBJ2-3, with 10 bases identical to TRBD2. Germline lookup yields CDR1 KGHSH and CDR2 LQKENI. After removal of 2 bases from V and 2 bases from J, the junction contained 13 bases not matched to a gene. CDR3 size: 19 residues. Here the CDR3 DNA reads TGTGCCAGCTCACCATTCTTGGGGGCTAGCGGGGGCTTCACAGATACGCAGTATTTT. Translating it yields CASSPFLGASGGFTDTQYF.

The chain couples TRBV5-1 to TRBJ2-7; D possibly corresponds to TRBD1 (8 bases). Germline-derived CDR1 and CDR2 are SGHRS and YFSETQ. This CDR3 region has 18 residues. The V gene lost 4 bases and the J gene lost 5 bases, with 28 bases spanning the gap. CDR3: CASSADRGSGGLQDEQYF. In DNA, the CDR3 is TGCGCCAGCAGCGCTGACAGGGGATCGGGGGGCTTGCAGGACGAGCAGTACTTC. The full variable domain, with the rest looked up from reference TRBV5-1 and TRBJ2-7, is KAGVTQTPRYLIKTRGQQVTLSCSPISGHRSVSWYQQTPGQGLQFLFEYFSETQRNKGNFPGRFSGRQFSNSRSEMNVSTLELGDSALYLCASSADRGSGGLQDEQYFGPGTRLTVT.

This chain links TRBV12-5 with TRBJ1-2, with 8 bases aligning to TRBD1. Per germline, CDR1 LGHNT and CDR2 FRNRAP. V lost 6 bases, J lost 7 bases, and 4 bases stayed unmatched. The length of the CDR3 is 12 residues. The CDR3 sequence is CASGQTGAGYTF. CDR3 sequence (DNA): TGTGCTAGTGGCCAGACAGGGGCTGGCTACACCTTC. Full variable domain (rest looked up from reference TRBV12-5 and TRBJ1-2): DARVTQTPRHKVTEMGQEVTMRCQPILGHNTVFWYRQTMMQGLELLAYFRNRAPLDDSGMPKDRFSAEMPDATLATLKIQPSEPRDSAVYFCASGQTGAGYTFGSGTRLTVV.

V gene TRBV27 combines with J gene TRBJ2-7; 8 bases are a match to TRBD2. Germline V gene sequence: CDR1 MNHEY, CDR2 SMNVEV (reference sequence). This CDR3 has 13 amino acids. Germline trimming cut 3 bases from V and 3 bases from J; bases unmatched to any gene: 1. The CDR3 protein is CASSFAGGYEQYF. DNA for the CDR3: TGTGCCAGCAGTTTCGCGGGGGGCTACGAGCAGTACTTC.

As to this clone: One end of the junction fails to match germline, which may point to a read error. CDR3 region: CASTSSRDEQYF. Written as DNA, the CDR3 is TGCGCAAGCACTAGTTCCCGGGACGAGCAGTACTTC. This chain links TRBV5-1 with TRBJ2-7, with a possible D match to TRBD2 (5 bases). The CDR3 spans 12 residues. CDR1 is SGHRS, CDR2 YFSETQ, per germline.

V is TRBV9 and J is TRBJ2-2; 9 nucleotides line up with TRBD1. CDR3 size: 15 residues. The germline CDR1 and CDR2 sequences are SGDLS and YYNGEE. J lost 5 bases, V lost 4 bases, and 6 bases had no gene match. The CDR3, as DNA: TGTGCCAGCAGCAAGGACAGGGGTCGGACCGGGGAGCTGTTTTTT. This sequence encodes CASSKDRGRTGELFF.

The J gene is TRBJ2-3, the V gene TRBV4-2, with D perhaps matching TRBD2 (6 bases). The CDR3 has 14 amino acids. Trimming shortened V by 6 bases and J by 7 bases, and 17 bases separated the two germline ends. Germline-derived CDR1 and CDR2 are LGHNA and YNFKEQ. Written as DNA, the CDR3 is TGTGCCAGCAGTGAGGCGGGGACCATTCATACGCAGTATTTT. Amino acids: CASSEAGTIHTQYF.

CDR3 residues: CASSLAQGNTEAFF. CDR3 nucleotides: TGTGCCAGCAGCTTAGCCCAGGGAAACACTGAAGCTTTCTTT. J is TRBJ1-1 and V is TRBV7-2, with a possible D match to TRBD1 (5 bases). Between the trimmed V and J ends, which lost 0 bases and 2 bases, there was a span of 7 bases. CDR1 is SGHTA and CDR2 is FQGNSA in the germline V gene. The CDR3 loop spans 14 amino acids.

This clone was observed once. CDR3 bases: TGTGCCAGCAGCCCCCCAGACACAGATACGCAGTATTTT. Translating it yields CASSPPDTDTQYF. The V call is TRBV5-4, the J call TRBJ2-3; D is unresolved. CDR3 length equals 13 residues. The germline CDR1 and CDR2 sequences are SGHNT and YYREEE (reference sequence). Trimming left V 4 bases short and J 2 bases short, with 8 bases between.

The chain employs TRBV10-3 and TRBJ1-2, with 9 bases aligning to TRBD1. The CDR3 loop spans 15 amino acids. Trimming cost V 4 bases and J 4 bases; bases outside gene matches: 7. Germline V CDR1 and CDR2: ENHRY, SYGVKD. As DNA, the CDR3 is TGTGCCATCAGTGGTCCCGGGACAGGGCCCTATGGCTACACCTTC. Translation gives CAISGPGTGPYGYTF.

CDR3 sequence (DNA): TGCGCCAGCAGCCAAGTAGGGGGGTACAGAGAAGCGGGGACCGGGGAGCTGTTTTTT. Translating it yields CASSQVGGYREAGTGELFF. V usage is TRBV4-1 and J usage is TRBJ2-2; maybe TRBD2 (7 bases). The CDR3 covers 19 residues. CDR1 is MGHRA and CDR2 is YSYEKL in the germline V gene. V was cut by 1 base and J by 5 bases, with 23 bases left in between.

The chain uses TRBV12-3 or TRBV12-4 and TRBJ1-1, with D hard to call. The CDR3 is made up of 13 amino acids. Trimming stripped 5 bases from V and 1 base from J, with 8 bases between. CDR3 sequence (DNA): TGTGCCAGCAGTATTACTAGGAACACTGAAGCTTTCTTT. Its translation is CASSITRNTEAFF.

V usage is TRBV27 and J usage is TRBJ1-2, with 9 bases aligning to TRBD1. The germline gives CDR1 MNHEY, CDR2 SMNVEV (reference sequence). The junction had 9 bases not matched to a gene; V was cut back by 5 bases and J by 2 bases. CDR3 length: 16 residues. The CDR3 DNA reads as TGTGCCAGCAGTGCCAAGTGGACAGGGGAGAACTATGGCTACACCTTC. This sequence encodes CASSAKWTGENYGYTF.